Given below is one T cell receptor beta chain in context. What antigen it recognizes has not been identified. No clone much larger than this one lies a single base away; base qualities are absent. This sample is drawn from a study of cytomegalovirus exposure and HLA in healthy donors (TCRdb year 2017). For the study in its entirety: An earlier analysis of more than 550 of the donors reported 276 Gb of sequence data and around 110 million unique TCR beta sequences obtained from roughly 180 million T cells. Approximately 300 gigabases of sequencing data and around 85 million unique TCR sequences made up an early release that covered approximately 700 HLA-typed donors. Of the 350 to 450 genotyped donors, more than 75% were placed in the genetic ancestry cluster associated with self-reported Caucasian donors. The aim of the study was to test whether cataloging public T cell receptors could identify signatures of past pathogen exposure. The study used immunosequencing to profile the T cell repertoires of 666 subjects and linked those repertoires to cytomegalovirus serostatus. Along with the approximately 650-subject first cohort, a separate validation cohort of over a hundred different subjects was used. To predict cytomegalovirus infection status, the study combined high-throughput TCR immunosequencing, statistical association of individual TCRs with disease status, and machine learning. In a later analysis, previously published TCR beta repertoires from some 640 donors were re-analyzed and high-resolution HLA genotyping was added so that TCR occurrence patterns could be studied. The later analysis used no new phenotypic data to find candidate immune exposures, relying instead on TCR beta sequences and their occurrence across donors. An earlier analysis of around 540 of the donors applied high-throughput TCR beta sequencing to assess whether each TCR beta V gene segment acted as functional or pseudogenic. Donor age, sex, ethnicity and CMV serostatus were collected together with the repertoire data. A later genetic analysis used genome-wide SNP genotypes for 398 of the 666 donors, treating that subset as a discovery cohort. All discovery cohort repertoires had been generated on a single sequencing platform. HLA typing included class I and class II loci at four-digit resolution. The number of typed donors differed by locus: roughly 629-640 for A, B, C, DRB1 and DQB1; 522 for DQA1; some 610 for DPA1; and about 450 for DPB1. A handful of DR-DQ haplotypes were handled as single units for association and clustering because linkage in the cohort was strong. Across approximately 400 genotyped donors of the cohort, an average of approximately 220,000 unique TCR beta nucleotide sequences per donor were sequenced, and 15% to 20% of those sequences were non-productive.

In total, about 650 healthy bone marrow donors made up the cohort. Cohort members were all nominally healthy when sampled, although unrecorded immune exposures were likely present. The donor tested CMV seronegative and was one of the 352 seronegative cohort members. Every donor gave a peripheral blood sample, and the peripheral blood mononuclear cells from that sample were used for TCR beta sequencing. The Qiagen DNeasy Blood Extraction Kit was used to extract genomic DNA from the blood cell samples. The library was prepared using the immunoSEQ multiplex PCR assay. A mixture of 60 forward primers for TCR Vbeta segments and 13 reverse primers for TCR Jbeta segments was used in the multiplex PCR. Amplification of the CDR3 region of rearranged TCR beta genes was performed with a multiplex PCR assay on genomic DNA. The Illumina HiSeq System was used to sequence the amplified TCR beta libraries as 87-base-pair reads. The original pipeline was this. In a later analysis, some 80 million unique TCR beta chains were counted across the 666 repertoires, and around 10 million of these chains were shared by at least two donors. A nearest-neighbor algorithm error-corrected the raw reads and collapsed the reads into unique sequences, merging closely related sequences to remove PCR and sequencing errors. CDR3 sequences were aligned to IMGT reference sequences to assign V, D and J gene segments. Each retained sequence needed at least a six-nucleotide match to both a V gene segment and a J gene segment. A rearrangement counted as productive if the CDR3 had no stop codons and remained in frame with V and J, and every other rearrangement counted as non-productive. Following IMGT convention, CDR3 was defined as the stretch from the second conserved V-encoded cysteine to the conserved J-encoded phenylalanine. Sequences without an unambiguous match to a single V gene segment were excluded from the earlier analysis of 587 of the donors. An earlier analysis of about 600 of the donors called V segments functional above 56.7% productive rearrangements and segregating when the between-donor standard deviation exceeded 5%. A statistical classification framework was developed to diagnose cytomegalovirus status using the catalog of TCR beta chain sequences. A later analysis assigned V and J genes by comparing TCR nucleotide sequences with IMGT/GENE-DB human TR gene sequences. The TCRdist pipeline was used in a later analysis to assign CDR3 sequences and most-parsimonious VDJ recombination scenarios. In a later analysis, each TCR beta chain was defined by its CDR3 amino acid sequence together with its V-gene family, and reads without a unique V-gene family were excluded. To address suspected cross-contamination and a sequencing artifact, a later analysis removed approximately 600 highly shared, low-generation-probability nucleotide sequences. In a later analysis, a clonal expansion index for each public chain was calculated from normalized within-repertoire ranks of inferred template counts. A later analysis computed generation probabilities with a VDJ recombination model fitted to out-of-frame rearrangements, and checked the results against IGoR. In a later analysis, TCR-TCR, TCR-HLA and TCR-CMV co-occurrence was scored with hypergeometric tests, and a repertoire-size bias correction was applied to TCR pairs. False discovery rates were estimated in a later analysis by permuting HLA or CMV assignments 20 times. In a later analysis, co-occurring TCRs were grouped with DBSCAN, and TCRdist sequence similarity was added when clustering was performed within HLA-allele-positive subsets. Repertoires with fewer than 30,000 or more than 120,000 public chains were left out of co-occurrence clustering, as were four to six repertoires with anomalous nucleotide sharing. TCRdb took this table from immuneACCESS and kept in-frame rearrangements with V and J called. Such tables lack part of the clones; where checked against another copy, unresolved V genes explain under half of the gap, and the rest is unexplained. V and J calls and clone size are given by that table; D and trimming were obtained from the DNA. This sample holds approximately 150,000 clones; roughly 80% were observed only once. The biggest ten clones account for around 4.4% of the sample.

Study-wide findings and limitations: In vitro tests confirmed that a few of the cytomegalovirus-associated TCR beta chains recognize cytomegalovirus antigens. The presence/absence analyses assumed that sequencing depth was roughly uniform across donors, and that assumption may not be true. Most CMV-associated TCR beta chains appeared to be HLA-restricted in a later analysis, and the HLA associations seemed to be driven largely by CMV exposure. Linkage disequilibrium might explain the correlated functional status among segregating V segments, but an unknown experimental factor could not be excluded. When HLA alleles, especially DR and DQ, strongly co-occurred, attributing TCR associations to individual alleles was difficult. At a false discovery rate of 0.05, a later analysis linked approximately 18,000 TCR beta sequences to specific HLA alleles. A later genetic analysis associated a missense DCLRE1C variant with V-gene and J-gene trimming of TCR beta chains, and an independent cohort replicated the association. Seventeen rarely observed V segments, including chromosome 9 orphons, were excluded from the earlier analysis of some 590 of the donors because counts were too low. A later genetic analysis reported fewer N-insertions in productive TCRs among donors in an Asian-associated ancestry cluster than the 666-donor mean. Some IMGT-functional V segments, including TRBV6-2 and TRBV6-3, could not be distinguished by the 87-base-pair reads and were therefore excluded. In a later analysis, several top co-occurrence clusters were reported to appear linked to parvovirus B19, influenza, CMV and Epstein-Barr virus. CMV serostatus was the only immune exposure information available for the cohort. This cohort had only TCR beta chains sequenced, and the lack of alpha or paired-chain data limited which features could be detected. According to a later analysis, TCR association rates differed among HLA loci, with DRB1 alleles showing the most associated TCRs and HLA-C alleles showing the fewest. The sequencing pipeline was judged likely to have produced a cluster of highly shared sequence variants as a technical artifact. In both the original and validation cohorts, the classifier was reported to diagnose cytomegalovirus status with high specificity and sensitivity. A later analysis found that HLA-associated TCR beta chains were more clonally expanded and had lower generation probabilities than equally common non-associated chains. The authors suggested that the approach could potentially be extended to other disease states and immunological phenotypes. Because HLA typing was missing for some donors at each locus, association tests included only the typed subset. While some public TCRs were present in many individuals, most TCR sequences turned up only very rarely across donors. A further reported finding was that TCR beta sequences accurately predicted the HLA-A and HLA-B alleles for most subjects in the first cohort. The study gave a list of some 150 TCR beta chains associated with cytomegalovirus. An earlier analysis of some 560 of the donors showed that most TCR beta V segments appeared in productive rearrangements either about 87% or about 30% of the time, which broadly matched IMGT annotations.

V and J are truncated by 0 bases and 3 bases respectively, leaving an intervening sequence of 16 bases. The CDR1 and CDR2 encoded by the germline V gene are SGHRS and YFSETQ. There are 16 amino acids in the CDR3, from cysteine to phenylalanine inclusive. CDR3 DNA is the only sequence kept; it has 48 bases, read in frame from the first base. The rearrangement joined TRBV5-1 to TRBJ2-7, with the D gene not clear enough to name. The material sequenced was PBMCs. The TCR comes from a man aged 35-49 years in good health and CMV-seronegative. The CDR3 here reads CASSLAVRNRVYEQYF. The sequence in DNA is TGCGCCAGCAGCTTGGCGGTCCGGAATCGGGTCTACGAGCAGTACTTC.